In this sample, the clone carrying this TCR beta chain turned up many times. The CDR3 sequence is 12 residues long. Germline V CDR1 and CDR2: SQVTM, ANQGSEA. V lost 0 bases, J lost 4 bases, and 7 bases lay in between. A sample-barcoded 5' primer and a J-beta primer mix were used in a second PCR of roughly 7 to 12 cycles. MiXCR, run by TCRdb on the 5' RACE reads, gives a single entry per CDR3 protein. The sample has 650,000 or so distinct CDR3 sequences, roughly half seen once. The data were taken from a study of blood T cells in healthy people across ages. The sequence was collected from a woman older than 75 in good health. The source material was blood. The chain couples TRBV29-1 to TRBJ2-7; D unresolved. The CDR3 DNA reads as TGCAGCGTTGAAGACCGGAATTACGAGCAGTACTTC. It specifies CSVEDRNYEQYF.